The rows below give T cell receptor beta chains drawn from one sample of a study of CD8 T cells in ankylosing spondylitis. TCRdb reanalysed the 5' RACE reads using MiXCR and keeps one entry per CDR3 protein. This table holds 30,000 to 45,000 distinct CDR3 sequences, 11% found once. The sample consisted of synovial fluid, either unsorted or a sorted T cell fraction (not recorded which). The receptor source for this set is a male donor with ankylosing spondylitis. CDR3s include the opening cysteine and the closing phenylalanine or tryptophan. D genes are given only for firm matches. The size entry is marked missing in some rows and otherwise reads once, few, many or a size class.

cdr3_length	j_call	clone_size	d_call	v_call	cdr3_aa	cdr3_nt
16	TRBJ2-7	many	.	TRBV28	CASRRKVGTFSYEQYF	TGTGCCAGCAGACGGAAGGTCGGAACTTTCTCCTACGAGCAGTACTTC
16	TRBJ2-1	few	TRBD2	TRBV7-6	CASSLLSGTSGNEQFF	TGTGCCAGCAGCCTCCTATCCGGGACTAGCGGGAATGAGCAGTTCTTC
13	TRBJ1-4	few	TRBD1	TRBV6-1	CASKTGETEKLFF	TGTGCCAGCAAGACAGGGGAAACTGAAAAACTGTTTTTT
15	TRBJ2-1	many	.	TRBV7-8	CASSPPPGDYNEQFF	TGTGCCAGCAGCCCCCCACCGGGAGACTACAATGAGCAGTTCTTC
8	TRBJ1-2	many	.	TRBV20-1	CSAGGVGF	TGCAGTGCTGGCGGGGTCGGCTTC
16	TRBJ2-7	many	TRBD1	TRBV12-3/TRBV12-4	CASSAGQGLSSYEQYF	TGTGCCAGCAGTGCGGGACAGGGGTTAAGCTCCTACGAGCAGTACTTC
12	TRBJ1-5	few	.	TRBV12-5	CASGLVNQPQHF	TGTGCTAGTGGTTTGGTCAATCAGCCCCAGCATTTT
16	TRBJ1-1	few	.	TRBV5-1	CASSPWVQGEKSEAFF	TGCGCCAGCAGCCCATGGGTCCAGGGAGAGAAATCTGAAGCTTTCTTT
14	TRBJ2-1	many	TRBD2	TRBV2	CASRGGRSYNEQFF	TGTGCCAGCCGGGGCGGGAGGAGCTACAATGAGCAGTTCTTC
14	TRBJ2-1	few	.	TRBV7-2	CASSLPPGMGEQFF	TGTGCCAGCAGCTTACCCCCCGGGATGGGCGAGCAGTTCTTC
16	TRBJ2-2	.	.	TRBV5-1	CASSLAGRGSTGELFF	TGCGCCAGCAGCTTGGCGGGCAGGGGATCCACCGGGGAGCTGTTTTTT